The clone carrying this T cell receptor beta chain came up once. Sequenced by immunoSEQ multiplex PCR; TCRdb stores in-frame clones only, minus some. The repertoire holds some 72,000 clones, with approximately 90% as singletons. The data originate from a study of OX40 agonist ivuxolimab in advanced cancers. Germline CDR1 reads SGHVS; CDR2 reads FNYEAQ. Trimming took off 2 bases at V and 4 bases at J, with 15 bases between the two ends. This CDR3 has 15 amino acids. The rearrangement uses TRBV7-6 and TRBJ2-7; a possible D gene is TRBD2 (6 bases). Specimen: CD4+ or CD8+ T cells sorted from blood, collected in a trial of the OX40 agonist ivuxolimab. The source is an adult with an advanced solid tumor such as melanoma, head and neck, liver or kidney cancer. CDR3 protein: CASSLSRPGDYEQYF. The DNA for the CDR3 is TGTGCCAGCAGCTTATCTCGGCCGGGGGATTACGAGCAGTACTTC. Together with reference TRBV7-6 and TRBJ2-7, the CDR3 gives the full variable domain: GAGVSQSPRYKVTKRGQDVALRCDPISGHVSLYWYRQALGQGPEFLTYFNYEAQQDKSGLPNDRFSAERPEGSISTLTIQRTEQRDSAMYRCASSLSRPGDYEQYFGPGTRLTVT.